This T cell receptor (beta chain) appears in the sequencing data of a study of circulating CD8 cells and anti-PD-1 response in melanoma. From live CD3+CD8+TCRalphabeta+ cells, four PD-1 and/or TIGIT subsets were sorted. Study-level results: At M1, fewer than 8% of TRB clonotypes appeared in multiple subsets. DNEG was most diverse; TIGIT repertoires were least diverse.

TCR libraries were prepared from 15 ng of total RNA with the QIAseq Immune Repertoire TCR panel. TCRdb re-called the reads through MiXCR, storing one row per CDR3 protein. The data contain under 550 distinct CDR3 sequences, around 12% of them singletons. In its sample, this clonotype ranks as large. What it binds is not known. The CDR3 runs to 12 residues. J lost 13 bases, V lost 3 bases, and 6 bases had no gene match. CDR1 SQVTM and CDR2 ANQGSEA come from the germline V gene. The chain combines TRBV29-1 with TRBJ2-1; 10 nucleotides agree with TRBD1. The starting material was CD8+ T cells from PBMCs, obtained at baseline or after one month of anti-PD-1 therapy (not recorded which). This receptor was identified in a human donor with melanoma. CDR3 nucleotides: TGCAGCGTTGAGGGACAGGGGATAGAACAGTTCTTC. Protein sequence: CSVEGQGIEQFF.